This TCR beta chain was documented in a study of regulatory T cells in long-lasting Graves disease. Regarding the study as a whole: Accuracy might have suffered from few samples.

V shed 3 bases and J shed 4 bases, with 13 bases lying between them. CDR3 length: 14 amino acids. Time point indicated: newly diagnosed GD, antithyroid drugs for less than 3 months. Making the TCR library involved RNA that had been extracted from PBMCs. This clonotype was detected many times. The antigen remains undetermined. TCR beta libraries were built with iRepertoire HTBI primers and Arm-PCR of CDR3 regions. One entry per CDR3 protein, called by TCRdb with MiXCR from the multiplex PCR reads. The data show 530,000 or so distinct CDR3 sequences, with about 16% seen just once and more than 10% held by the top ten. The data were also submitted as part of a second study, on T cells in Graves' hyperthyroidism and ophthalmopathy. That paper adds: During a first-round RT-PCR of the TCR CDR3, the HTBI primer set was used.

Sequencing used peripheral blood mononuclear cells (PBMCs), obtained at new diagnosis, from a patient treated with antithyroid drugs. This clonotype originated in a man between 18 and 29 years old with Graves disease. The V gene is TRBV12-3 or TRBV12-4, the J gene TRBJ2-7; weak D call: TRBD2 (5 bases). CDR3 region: CASSFRLSRYEQYF. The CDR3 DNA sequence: TGTGCCAGCAGTTTTCGACTAAGCCGGTACGAGCAGTACTTC.